The T cell receptor (beta chain) under discussion was sequenced for a study of T cells in Graves' hyperthyroidism and ophthalmopathy. The study's findings and limits: Most thyroid clonotypes that were expanded above 0.001 also turned up in blood.

No ophthalmopathy progression within 18 months constituted stable Graves' hyperthyroidism. This clonotype appeared a few times. As yet, its antigen is unknown. RNA transcripts served as the template for amplifying TCR beta CDR3 regions. An initial round of RT-PCR targeting the TCR CDR3 relied on the HTBI primer set. Using its own MiXCR run on the multiplex PCR reads, TCRdb lists one record per CDR3 protein. This sample has some 440,000 distinct CDR3 sequences; 15% to 19% occur once, and the top ten carry 7.7%. The specimen sequenced was blood. The sequence was obtained from a woman aged 18-29 years with Graves' hyperthyroidism.

CDR3 protein: CASSFQGAKSPLHF. In nucleotides, the CDR3 is TGTGCCAGCAGCTTCCAGGGGGCTAAATCACCCCTCCACTTT. V and J are TRBV11-2 and TRBJ1-6; TRBD1 aligns across 8 bases. The CDR3 sequence is 14 residues long. V was pared by 3 bases and J by 10 bases, with 5 bases of the junction left unmatched. Germline loops: CDR1 SGHAT, CDR2 FQNNGV. The full variable domain, with the rest looked up from reference TRBV11-2 and TRBJ1-6, is EAGVAQSPRYKIIEKRQSVAFWCNPISGHATLYWYQQILGQGPKLLIQFQNNGVVDDSQLPKDRFSAERLKGVDSTLKIQPAKLEDSAVYLCASSFQGAKSPLHFGNGTRLTVT.